The source of this T cell receptor beta chain is a study of T-cell memory formation after mild COVID-19 (dated by TCRdb to 2020 to 2023). As for the study more broadly: TCR sequence clusters from the two donors were largely donor specific. In a couple of donors, T-cell clones that expanded and contracted after mild COVID-19 were tracked by sequencing TCRalpha and TCRbeta repertoires over time. The cohort was made up of two young adult volunteers, one female and one male, who were previously healthy. On the study overall, not on this receptor specifically: SARS-CoV-2 specificity of the second-wave clones peaking on day 37 was not confirmed. Contracting CD4+ clones turned up mainly in the CM and EM memory subsets, whereas EMRA was where CD8+ clones were enriched. Clones contracting from day 15 to 85 had balanced CD4/CD8 phenotypes, while a second wave expanding from day 15 to 37 was biased towards CD4+. Some responding clones were detected in pre-infection memory, suggesting pre-existing cross-reactive memory T cells joined the SARS-CoV-2 response. The study covered only a couple of mild cases, and larger cohorts including severe cases with pre-infection samples were considered necessary.

PBMCs were isolated by Ficoll-Paque density gradient centrifugation. To note about this clonotype: It has no known antigen specificity. There are no base qualities to consult, and no much larger clone falls within one base.

TCRdb names Illumina NovaSeq 6000 as the instrument used. Using 5'RACE with constant-segment primers, TCRalpha and TCRbeta cDNA libraries were constructed, with sample barcodes and unique molecular identifiers added in the process. Trizol reagent was used to extract RNA from every sample. The libraries were amplified in two PCR steps, and the second step added a second sample barcode and Illumina TruSeq adapters. Sequencing of libraries was performed on an Illumina NovaSeq with 2 x 150 bp paired-end reads. In the paper's pipeline: With migec v1.2.7, reads were demultiplexed and then collapsed into UMI-guided consensus sequences. With mixcr v2.1.11, UMI consensuses were aligned to TRA and TRB V and J templates and assembled into clonotypes. A clonotype was counted as expanded or contracted only when both edgeR and NoisET called the clonotype significant, with the noise models trained on biological replicates. edgeR calls used a false discovery rate-adjusted p below 0.01 and a log2 fold-change threshold of 1. As an exploratory analysis of dynamics, max-normalized trajectories of the 1000 most abundant clonotypes were examined by PCA with hierarchical clustering. Each responding clone was given a CD4 or CD8 phenotype based on the CD4+ and CD8+ repertoires, which had been sequenced separately. TCRdb ran its own pipeline on the public reads, namely fastp trimming at Q25 and MiXCR clone calling, and kept in-frame beta chains. Duplicate CDR3 protein sequences are folded into a single record with the most common DNA and genes. The V and J calls reflect TCRdb's pipeline rather than the authors' work. This sample comprises some 350,000 distinct CDR3 sequences, around 13% of them detected only once. 20% to 25% of the sample rests with the top ten.

Reading the germline V gene gives CDR1 MDHEN and CDR2 SYDVKM. V is pared back by 1 base and J by 4 bases, with 9 bases lying between the germline termini. From cysteine to phenylalanine, the CDR3 is 14 amino acids long. This entry keeps only the CDR3 DNA: 42 bases, framed from base 1. This chain joins TRBV28 to TRBJ2-3; 5 matching bases give a weak D call of TRBD1. The sequence was obtained from a man between 18 and 35 years old who had mild COVID-19 (a few samples of this study predate the infection). The sample titles of this study are shuffled in the database, so cell type and time point are left out; the donor was told from shared clones. Input material: PBMCs or a T cell subset sorted from them (not recorded which). For the CDR3, the sequence is CASSLYGAADTQYF. The sequenced DNA: TGTGCCAGCAGTTTATATGGGGCTGCAGATACGCAGTATTTT. Supplemented by the reference TRBV28 and TRBJ2-3 proteins around the CDR3, the complete variable domain is DVKVTQSSRYLVKRTGEKVFLECVQDMDHENMFWYRQDPGLGLRLIYFSYDVKMKEKGDIPEGYSVSREKKERFSLILESASTNQTSMYLCASSLYGAADTQYFGPGTRLTVL.